This entry features one T cell receptor beta chain sequence. The sample is drawn from a study of cytomegalovirus exposure and HLA in healthy donors. Vbeta (60) and Jbeta (13) primers were used in the PCR. Sequencing used immunoSEQ multiplex PCR; TCRdb keeps in-frame clones, though not all of them. The sample yields about 210,000 clones, 75% to 90% seen once. The CDR3 covers 16 residues. Germline CDR1 PRHDT, CDR2 FYEKMQ (reference sequence). Deletions cut 3 bases from V and 2 bases from J, with 11 bases between. The TCR was taken from a woman younger than 45 in good health and CMV-seronegative. The V gene is TRBV13, the J gene TRBJ2-6; maybe TRBD2 (5 bases). Material: PBMCs. The CDR3 nucleotides read TGTGCCAGCAGCTTGGGAGAAGGCACTGGGGCCAACGTCCTGACTTTC. This translates into CASSLGEGTGANVLTF. Filled out from reference TRBV13 and TRBJ2-6, the complete variable domain reads AAGVIQSPRHLIKEKRETATLKCYPIPRHDTVYWYQQGPGQDPQFLISFYEKMQSDKGSIPDRFSAQQFSDYHSELNMSSLELGDSALYFCASSLGEGTGANVLTFGAGSRLTVL.